These 10 T cell receptor beta chains originate from one sample sequenced in a study of cytomegalovirus exposure and HLA in healthy donors. The PCR employed 60 Vbeta primers together with 13 Jbeta primers. Measured with immunoSEQ multiplex PCR; TCRdb has only the in-frame clones, and not every one. The sample shows around 120,000 clones, about 70% of them seen only once. Material for sequencing was PBMCs. All receptors derive from a middle-aged man in good health and CMV-seropositive.

A few counts support this clone. The chain uses TRBV6-5 and TRBJ1-3, with D unclear. The V end was cut by 0 bases, the J end by 2 bases, with 11 bases between. This CDR3 has 16 amino acids. Looked up from germline, CDR1 is MNHEY and CDR2 is SVGAGI. CDR3 nucleotide sequence: TGTGCCAGCAGTTACTCGACCGGGGTAACTGGAAACACCATATATTTT. Translating it yields CASSYSTGVTGNTIYF.

V gene TRBV5-8 combines with J gene TRBJ1-5; D is uncertain. Trimming cost V 1 base and J 7 bases, with 9 bases left between them. The CDR3 covers 13 residues. Germline assignment: CDR1 SGHTS and CDR2 YDEGEE. The CDR3 protein is CASSLLSGQPQHF. The CDR3 nucleotides read TGTGCCAGCAGCTTGTTGTCGGGGCAGCCCCAGCATTTT.

The rearrangement joins TRBV11-2 to TRBJ2-2; D gene uncertain. The CDR3 sequence is 14 residues long. The V and J ends lost 1 base and 7 bases respectively, with 10 bases between them. Germline-derived CDR1 and CDR2 are SGHAT and FQNNGV. DNA of the CDR3: TGTGCCAGCAGCTTAGGGTACGGGTACGGGGAGCTGTTTTTT. It codes for CASSLGYGYGELFF.

This chain connects TRBV6-1 to TRBJ1-1; TRBD1 is a possible D gene (5 bases). V lost 7 bases and J lost 1, with 10 bases in between. The germline V gene has CDR1 MNHNS and CDR2 SASEGT. This CDR3 is built from 13 residues. The CDR3 here is CASTRGGNTEAFF. DNA of the CDR3: TGTGCCAGCACCCGGGGGGGGAACACTGAAGCTTTCTTT.

The V gene is TRBV20-1, the J gene TRBJ1-2; D is ambiguous. Trimming cost V 6 bases and J 6 bases, with 5 bases left between them. This CDR3 has 9 amino acids. Germline CDR1 DFQATT, CDR2 SNEGSKA (reference sequence). CDR3 DNA sequence: TGCAGTGCCTCTCATGGCTACACCTTC. This encodes CSASHGYTF.

The genes are TRBV5-1 and TRBJ2-3; D might be TRBD1 (6 bases). The CDR3 has 14 residues. The V gene lost 10 bases and the J gene lost 2 bases, with 17 bases spanning the gap. Germline V gives CDR1 SGHRS, CDR2 YFSETQ. The CDR3 sequence: CASQGRGFTDTQYF. The DNA of the CDR3 is TGCGCCTCACAGGGTAGGGGGTTCACAGATACGCAGTATTTT.

This chain links TRBV5-6 with TRBJ1-1; tentatively, D is TRBD1 (5 bases). The CDR3 loop spans 13 amino acids. CDR1 is SGHDT and CDR2 is YYEEEE in the germline V gene. V lost 4 bases, J lost 6 bases, and 13 bases lay in between. CDR3 DNA sequence: TGTGCCAGCAGCCGGGGGGGTTTCCCTGAAGCTTTCTTT. Residues: CASSRGGFPEAFF.

This chain connects TRBV29-1 to TRBJ2-1; 13 nucleotides align to TRBD2. The CDR3 has 14 amino acids. J gave up 7 bases and V 6 bases, and 6 bases lay outside the gene matches. Per the germline V gene, CDR1 is SQVTM and CDR2 is ANQGSEA. The CDR3 nucleotides read TGCAGCGTCGTACTAGCGGGAGGGCCTAATGAGCAGTTCTTC. Protein sequence: CSVVLAGGPNEQFF.

This clone was seen only once. The V gene is TRBV14, the J gene TRBJ2-1, with a possible D match to TRBD2 (6 bases). The germline V and J ends were trimmed by 4 bases and 8 bases, with 21 bases remaining between them. The CDR3 spans 16 residues. Germline CDR1 SGHDN, CDR2 FVKESK. The CDR3 bases are TGTGCCAGCAGCCCGTCGGAGGGCTTCCCGGGGGATGAGCAGTTCTTC. It yields the protein CASSPSEGFPGDEQFF. Using reference TRBV14 and TRBJ2-1 for the parts outside the CDR3, the full variable domain is EAGVTQFPSHSVIEKGQTVTLRCDPISGHDNLYWYRRVMGKEIKFLLHFVKESKQDESGMPNNRFLAERTGGTYSTLKVQPAELEDSGVYFCASSPSEGFPGDEQFFGPGTRLTVL.

The chain uses TRBV10-1 and TRBJ2-7; 10 nucleotides agree with TRBD2. The junction had 3 bases not matched to a gene; V was cut back by 0 bases and J by 4 bases. CDR1 is WNHNN and CDR2 is SYGVQD in the germline V gene (reference sequence). The CDR3 runs 15 residues. In nucleotides, the CDR3 is TGCGCCAGCAGTGAGTCGCTAGCGGGGGTTTACGAGCAGTACTTC. Translating it yields CASSESLAGVYEQYF.